The rows below give T cell receptor beta chains drawn from one sample of a study of blood T cell repertoires in COVID-19. Clones were sequenced by immunoSEQ multiplex PCR, and TCRdb holds only the in-frame ones, with some missing. Of 200,000 to 250,000 clones listed, around four fifths are singletons. Sequencing used peripheral blood. These receptors were collected from an older woman who had recovered from COVID-19. The conserved cysteine and the conserved F or W are not part of the CDR3 here. D genes are given only for firm matches.

12 | TRBD1 | TRBV19 | ASTTGIEADTQY
12 | . | TRBV6-6 | ASSSQAGNTEAF
13 | . | TRBV5-1 | ASSADGSGNTEAF
9 | . | TRBV18 | ASSRRGEQY
12 | TRBD1 | TRBV5-5 | ASSFDQGATEAF
13 | . | TRBV7-2 | ASSLAGREQDEQY
11 | . | TRBV9 | ASGVQGNTEAF
14 | TRBD1 | TRBV14 | ASSQVQGFSGNTIY
13 | . | TRBV2 | ASSEGPGHNYGYT
10 | . | TRBV19 | ASSTTRDRQY
13 | TRBD1 | TRBV4-2 | ASSQPGQGSNEQY
13 | . | TRBV15 | ATSRDWGEGNTIY
12 | . | TRBV13 | ASSLQGRGDTQY
16 | TRBD2 | TRBV2 | ASRWGLAGKSSTDTQY
12 | TRBD2 | TRBV9 | ASSVGGGQSFQY
12 | TRBD2 | TRBV19 | ASSVQAGGNEQF
12 | . | TRBV29-1 | SVAGGVGADTQY
14 | TRBD2 | TRBV5-8 | ASSSTSGGPTDTQY
15 | TRBD1 | TRBV14 | ASSYRTGTPSTGELF